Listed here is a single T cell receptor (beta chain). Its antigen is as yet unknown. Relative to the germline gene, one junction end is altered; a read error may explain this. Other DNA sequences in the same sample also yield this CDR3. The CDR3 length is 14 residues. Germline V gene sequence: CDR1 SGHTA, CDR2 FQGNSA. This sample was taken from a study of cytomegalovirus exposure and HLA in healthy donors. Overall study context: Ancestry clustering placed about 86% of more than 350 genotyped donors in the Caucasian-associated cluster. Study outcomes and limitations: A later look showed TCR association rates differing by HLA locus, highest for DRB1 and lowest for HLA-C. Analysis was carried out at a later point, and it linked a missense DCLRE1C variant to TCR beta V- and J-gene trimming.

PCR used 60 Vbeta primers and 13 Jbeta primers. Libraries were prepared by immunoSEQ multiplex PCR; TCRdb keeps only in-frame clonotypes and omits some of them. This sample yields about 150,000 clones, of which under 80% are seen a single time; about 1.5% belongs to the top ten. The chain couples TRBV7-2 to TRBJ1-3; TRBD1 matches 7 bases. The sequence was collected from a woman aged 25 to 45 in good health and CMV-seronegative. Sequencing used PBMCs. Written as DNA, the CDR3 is TGTGCCAGTAGCTCCAGGGGGTCGGGAAACACCATATATTTT. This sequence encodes CASSSRGSGNTIYF.